One TCR beta chain is described in this entry. As originally analysed: Amplifying reference gene primers gave estimates of nucleated cell counts. TCRdb's table, derived via immunoSEQ multiplex PCR, lists solely in-frame clones and lacks some. The D gene and trimming were derived from the DNA, and the V and J assignments and clone size from that table. The data contain under 40,000 clones, over 80% of them seen just once; the ten biggest clones take up less than 25%. This entry comes from a study of blood T cell repertoires in COVID-19. Study summary: The United States, Italy and Spain supplied acute and convalescent COVID-19 samples. T cells, B-cell-depleted T cells, or PBMCs provided the cDNA or gDNA that served as material.

V shed 5 bases and J 2 bases; nucleotides not matched to a gene: 14. The CDR3 runs to 18 residues. Germline V lookup: CDR1 MDHEN, CDR2 SYDVKM. This receptor was taken from a man aged 50-60 years with active or convalescent COVID-19. Material: peripheral blood. This chain connects TRBV28 to TRBJ2-3; 9 bases match TRBD2. The CDR3 protein is CASSPTLPVAGATDTQYF. The CDR3 DNA is TGTGCCAGCAGTCCGACCCTCCCAGTAGCGGGGGCCACAGATACGCAGTATTTT.